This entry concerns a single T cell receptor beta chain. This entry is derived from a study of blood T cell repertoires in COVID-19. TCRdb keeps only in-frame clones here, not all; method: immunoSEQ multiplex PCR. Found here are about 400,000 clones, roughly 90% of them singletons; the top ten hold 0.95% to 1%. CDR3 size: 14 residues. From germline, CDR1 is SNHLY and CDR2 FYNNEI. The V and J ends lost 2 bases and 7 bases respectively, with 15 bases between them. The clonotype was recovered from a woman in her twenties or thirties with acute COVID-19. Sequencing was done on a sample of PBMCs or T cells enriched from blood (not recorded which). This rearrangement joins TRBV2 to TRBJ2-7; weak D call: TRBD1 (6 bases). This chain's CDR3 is CASSERTTQGEQYF. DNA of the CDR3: TGTGCCAGCAGTGAAAGAACTACCCAGGGGGAGCAGTACTTC.